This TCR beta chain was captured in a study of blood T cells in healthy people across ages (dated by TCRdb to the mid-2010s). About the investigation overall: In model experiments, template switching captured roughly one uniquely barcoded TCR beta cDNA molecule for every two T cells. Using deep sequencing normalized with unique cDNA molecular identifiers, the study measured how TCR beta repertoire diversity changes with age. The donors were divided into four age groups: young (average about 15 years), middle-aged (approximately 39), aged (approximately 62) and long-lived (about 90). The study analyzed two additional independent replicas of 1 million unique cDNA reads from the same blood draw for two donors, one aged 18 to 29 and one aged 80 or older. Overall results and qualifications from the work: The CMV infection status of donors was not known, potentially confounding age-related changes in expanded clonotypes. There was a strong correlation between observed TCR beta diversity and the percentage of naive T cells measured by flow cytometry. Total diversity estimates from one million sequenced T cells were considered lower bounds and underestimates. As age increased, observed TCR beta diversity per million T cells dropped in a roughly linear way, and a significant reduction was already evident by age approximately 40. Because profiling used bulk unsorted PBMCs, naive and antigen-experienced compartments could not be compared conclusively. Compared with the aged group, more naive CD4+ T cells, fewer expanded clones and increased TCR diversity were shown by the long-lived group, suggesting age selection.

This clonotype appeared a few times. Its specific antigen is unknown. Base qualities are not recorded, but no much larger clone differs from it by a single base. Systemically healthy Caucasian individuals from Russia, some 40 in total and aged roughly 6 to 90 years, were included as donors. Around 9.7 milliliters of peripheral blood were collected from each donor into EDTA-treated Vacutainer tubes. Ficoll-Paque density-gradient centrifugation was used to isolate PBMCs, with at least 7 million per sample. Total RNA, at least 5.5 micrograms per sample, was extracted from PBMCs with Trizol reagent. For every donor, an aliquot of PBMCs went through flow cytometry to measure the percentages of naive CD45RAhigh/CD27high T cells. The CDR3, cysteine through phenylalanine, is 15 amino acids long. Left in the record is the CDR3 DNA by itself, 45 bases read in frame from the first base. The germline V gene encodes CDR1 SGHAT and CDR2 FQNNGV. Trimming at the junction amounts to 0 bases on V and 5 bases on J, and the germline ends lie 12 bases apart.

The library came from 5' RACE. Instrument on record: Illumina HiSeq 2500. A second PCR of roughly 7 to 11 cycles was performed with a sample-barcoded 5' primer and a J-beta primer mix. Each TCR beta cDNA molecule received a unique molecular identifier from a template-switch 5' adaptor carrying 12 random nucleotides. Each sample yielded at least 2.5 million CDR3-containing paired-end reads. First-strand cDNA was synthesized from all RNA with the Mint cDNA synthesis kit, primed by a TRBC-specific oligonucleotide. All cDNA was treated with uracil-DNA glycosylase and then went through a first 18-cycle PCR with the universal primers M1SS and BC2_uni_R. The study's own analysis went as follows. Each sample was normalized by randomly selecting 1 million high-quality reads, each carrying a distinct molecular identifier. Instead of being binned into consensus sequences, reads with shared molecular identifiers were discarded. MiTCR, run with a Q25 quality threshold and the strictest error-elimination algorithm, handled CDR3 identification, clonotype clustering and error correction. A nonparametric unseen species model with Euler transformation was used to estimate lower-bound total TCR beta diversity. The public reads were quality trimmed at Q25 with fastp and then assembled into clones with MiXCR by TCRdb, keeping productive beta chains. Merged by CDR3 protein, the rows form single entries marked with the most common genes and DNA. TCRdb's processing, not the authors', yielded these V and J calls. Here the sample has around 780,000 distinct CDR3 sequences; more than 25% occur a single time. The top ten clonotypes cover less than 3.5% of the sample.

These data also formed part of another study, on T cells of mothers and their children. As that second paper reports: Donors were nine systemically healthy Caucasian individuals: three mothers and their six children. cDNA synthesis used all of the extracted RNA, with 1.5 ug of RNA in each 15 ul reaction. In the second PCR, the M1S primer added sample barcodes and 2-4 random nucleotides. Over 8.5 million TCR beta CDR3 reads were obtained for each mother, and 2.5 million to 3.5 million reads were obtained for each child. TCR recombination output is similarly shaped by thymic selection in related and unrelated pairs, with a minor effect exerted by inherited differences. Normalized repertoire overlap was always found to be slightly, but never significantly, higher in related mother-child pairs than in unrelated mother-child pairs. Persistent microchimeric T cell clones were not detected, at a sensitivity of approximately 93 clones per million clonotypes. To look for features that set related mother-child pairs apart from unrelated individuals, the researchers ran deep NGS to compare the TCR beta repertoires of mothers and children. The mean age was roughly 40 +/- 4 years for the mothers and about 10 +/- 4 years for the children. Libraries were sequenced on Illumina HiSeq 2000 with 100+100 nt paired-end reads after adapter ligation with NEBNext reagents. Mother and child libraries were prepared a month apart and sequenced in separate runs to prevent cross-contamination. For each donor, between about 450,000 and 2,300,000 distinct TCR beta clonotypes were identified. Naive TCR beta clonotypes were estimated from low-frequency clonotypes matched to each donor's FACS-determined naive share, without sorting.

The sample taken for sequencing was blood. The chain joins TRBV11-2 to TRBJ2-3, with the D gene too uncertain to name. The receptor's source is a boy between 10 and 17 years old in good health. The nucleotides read TGTGCCAGCAGCTTAGATGGCCTAGATTTAGATACGCAGTATTTT. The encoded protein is CASSLDGLDLDTQYF. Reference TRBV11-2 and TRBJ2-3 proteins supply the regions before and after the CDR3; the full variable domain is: EAGVAQSPRYKIIEKRQSVAFWCNPISGHATLYWYQQILGQGPKLLIQFQNNGVVDDSQLPKDRFSAERLKGVDSTLKIQPAKLEDSAVYLCASSLDGLDLDTQYFGPGTRLTVL.